Listed below are T cell receptor beta chains from one sample, sequenced in a study of blood T cells in healthy people across ages. A single record per CDR3 protein comes from TCRdb applying MiXCR to the 5' RACE reads. The data show around 1.5 million distinct CDR3 sequences, with 59% seen just once and over 6.5% held by the top ten. Source material: blood. The receptors were sampled from a man in his late teens or twenties in good health. CDR3s include the opening cysteine and the closing phenylalanine or tryptophan. A D gene is named only where the DNA matches it firmly. Clone sizes are given selectively: once, few, many, or a class where the clone is expanded.

>TRBV27|TRBD1|few|TRBJ2-5
CASSQGTGWVQETQYF
TGTGCCAGCAGTCAAGGGACAGGGTGGGTCCAAGAGACCCAGTACTTC
>TRBV29-1|NA|NA|TRBJ2-7
CSVKTSSYEQYF
TGCAGCGTTAAGACAAGCTCCTACGAGCAGTACTTC
>TRBV9|NA|NA|TRBJ1-2
CAGTPGAIGEGYTF
TGTGCCGGCACCCCCGGAGCGATCGGGGAGGGCTACACCTTC
>TRBV2|NA|NA|TRBJ2-3
CARTPKLGPTDTQYF
TGTGCCAGGACGCCAAAGCTGGGGCCCACAGATACGCAGTATTTT
>TRBV7-9|NA|once|TRBJ2-1
CASNGGGAYNEQFF
TGTGCCAGCAACGGAGGTGGGGCCTACAATGAGCAGTTCTTC
>TRBV5-1|TRBD1|NA|TRBJ2-7
CASRDQQGGYEQYF
TGCGCCAGCAGAGACCAACAGGGGGGATACGAGCAGTACTTC
>TRBV29-1|NA|NA|TRBJ2-7
CSVFSSYEQYF
TGCAGCGTATTTAGCTCCTACGAGCAGTACTTC
>TRBV12-3/TRBV12-4|TRBD1|many|TRBJ1-2
CASSQGDYGYTF
TGTGCCAGCAGTCAGGGGGACTATGGCTACACCTTC
>TRBV3-1|TRBD2|NA|TRBJ2-3
CASSRGSGRVRGDTQYF
TGTGCCAGCAGTAGAGGGAGCGGGAGAGTCCGGGGAGATACGCAGTATTTT
>TRBV29-1|TRBD1|NA|TRBJ2-7
CSVEWWDRGNEQYF
TGCAGCGTTGAATGGTGGGACAGGGGGAACGAGCAGTACTTC
>TRBV6-1|TRBD1|NA|TRBJ2-5
CASWGTGILDEQYF
TGTGCCAGTTGGGGGACAGGGATTTTGGATGAGCAGTACTTC
>TRBV4-3|TRBD2|many|TRBJ2-1
CASSQGLAGLYNEQFF
TGCGCCAGCAGCCAAGGACTAGCGGGGCTGTACAATGAGCAGTTCTTC
>TRBV12-5|TRBD1|NA|TRBJ1-5
CASGLTGGTGQPQHF
TGTGCTAGTGGTTTGACAGGGGGCACGGGACAGCCCCAGCATTTT
>TRBV7-2|TRBD2|NA|TRBJ2-2
CASSTPRTRGSGELFF
TGTGCCAGCAGCACTCCGAGGACTAGAGGATCCGGGGAGCTGTTTTTT
>TRBV12-3/TRBV12-4|NA|NA|TRBJ2-7
CASSFKGGGSGEQYF
TGTGCCAGCAGTTTTAAAGGTGGGGGATCGGGTGAGCAGTACTTC
>TRBV20-1|NA|NA|TRBJ2-5
CSAARTLGSETQYF
TGCAGTGCTGCCCGGACCCTCGGTTCGGAGACCCAGTACTTC
>TRBV27|TRBD2|NA|TRBJ2-7
CASSSAGLAGVPYEQYF
TGTGCCAGCAGTTCCGCGGGACTAGCGGGAGTACCCTACGAGCAGTACTTC
>TRBV7-9|TRBD1|NA|TRBJ1-6
CASSLTGTGRNSPLHF
TGTGCCAGCAGCTTAACGGGGACAGGGAGGAATTCACCCCTCCACTTT
>TRBV28|NA|NA|TRBJ2-7
CASSFPDRKGGQYF
TGTGCCAGCAGTTTTCCCGACAGGAAAGGTGGGCAGTACTTC
>TRBV5-6|NA|NA|TRBJ2-7
CASSSSTDFYEQYF
TGTGCCAGCAGCTCTTCGACAGATTTCTACGAGCAGTACTTC
>TRBV7-9|TRBD2|few|TRBJ2-1
CASSLIAGGPNEQFF
TGTGCCAGCAGCTTAATAGCGGGGGGCCCCAATGAGCAGTTCTTC
>TRBV12-3/TRBV12-4|NA|few|TRBJ2-7
CASSRSGTSGEQYF
TGTGCCAGCAGTCGATCCGGGACTTCGGGTGAGCAGTACTTC
>TRBV2|NA|once|TRBJ2-1
CASTLAAYNEQFF
TGTGCCAGCACTTTAGCGGCCTACAATGAGCAGTTCTTC
>TRBV9|NA|NA|TRBJ2-1
CASSSPTRVALYNEQFF
TGTGCCAGCAGCTCCCCCACAAGGGTGGCCCTTTACAATGAGCAGTTCTTC
>TRBV4-1|NA|NA|TRBJ2-3
CASSQGRASTDTQYF
TGCGCCAGCAGCCAAGGCAGGGCCAGCACAGATACGCAGTATTTT
>TRBV4-3|TRBD1|NA|TRBJ2-1
CASSQYRGLGNEQFF
TGCGCCAGCAGCCAATACAGGGGGCTGGGCAATGAGCAGTTCTTC
>TRBV29-1|NA|few|TRBJ2-7
CSVDPGSWYEQYF
TGCAGCGTTGACCCCGGGAGTTGGTACGAGCAGTACTTC
>TRBV5-1|TRBD1|NA|TRBJ2-5
CASSWGQGRKETQYF
TGCGCCAGCAGCTGGGGACAGGGACGTAAAGAGACCCAGTACTTC
>TRBV12-3/TRBV12-4|TRBD1|few|TRBJ1-2
CASSLGTVNGYTF
TGTGCCAGCAGTTTGGGGACAGTAAACGGCTACACCTTC
>TRBV4-3|NA|NA|TRBJ2-7
CASSQETSSRDEQYF
TGCGCCAGCAGCCAAGAGACCAGCAGCCGGGACGAGCAGTACTTC
>TRBV30|NA|NA|TRBJ1-4
CAWSVRTGTNEKLFF
TGTGCCTGGAGTGTACGAACAGGAACTAATGAAAAACTGTTTTTT
>TRBV6-5|TRBD2|NA|TRBJ2-1
CASGRAGAGDEQFF
TGTGCCAGCGGTCGAGCGGGAGCGGGCGATGAGCAGTTCTTC
>TRBV7-6|NA|NA|TRBJ2-5
CASSLGSPGETQYF
TGTGCCAGCAGCCTCGGGTCCCCCGGGGAGACCCAGTACTTC